The rows below give T cell receptor beta chains drawn from one sample of a study of T cell responses to AZD1222 COVID-19 vaccine. Clones were read by immunoSEQ multiplex PCR, and TCRdb kept only the in-frame ones, dropping some. The table includes roughly 110,000 clones, 92% detected once. The input for sequencing was peripheral blood, taken 28 days after the second AZD1222 dose. The origin of the receptors is an adult who received the AZD1222 COVID-19 vaccine. CDR3s include the opening cysteine and the closing phenylalanine or tryptophan. The D gene is left open where the match is weak. Clone size is stated in some rows and not others, as once, few, many or a class when expanded.

TRBD1 - TRBJ2-1 TRBV24-1 TGTGCCACCAGTGACCAACAGACAGGGGGCATCTACAATGAGCAGTTCTTC CATSDQQTGGIYNEQFF
TRBD2 - TRBJ2-2 TRBV4-1 TGCGCCAGCAGCCCAGCTAGCGGGCGGGGGACCGGGGAGCTGTTTTTT CASSPASGRGTGELFF
- - TRBJ1-1 TRBV5-5 TGTGCCAGCAGCTTAAACCCGACGGGTGAAGCTTTCTTT CASSLNPTGEAFF
TRBD1 - TRBJ2-7 TRBV5-6 TGTGCCAGCAGCCTGAGGACAGGCGTTATAAACGAGCAGTACTTC CASSLRTGVINEQYF
- - TRBJ1-1 TRBV11-2 TGTGCCAGCAGCTTAGATTTGGGCAGAGTGAACACTGAAGCTTTCTTT CASSLDLGRVNTEAFF
TRBD1 - TRBJ1-2 TRBV5-4 TGTGCCAGCAGCTTGTTCCAGGGCGGGGGACAGAGCTATGGCTACACCTTC CASSLFQGGGQSYGYTF
- few TRBJ1-1 TRBV6-2/TRBV6-3 TGTGCCAGCAGTTACGCAGATAAAAGGGGACACCTAGTAAGAGCTTTCTTT CASSYADKRGHLVRAFF
- - TRBJ2-7 TRBV4-3 TGCGCCAGCAGCCACGGGGTGGGCGAGCAGTACTTC CASSHGVGEQYF
TRBD2 - TRBJ2-1 TRBV5-6 TGTGCCAGCAGCTTGGGCCTAGCGGGGTACAATGAGCAGTTCTTC CASSLGLAGYNEQFF
TRBD1 - TRBJ1-5 TRBV19 TGTGCCAGTAGTATCCTTACCGGGACAGGGATTAATAGCAATCAGCCCCAGCATTTT CASSILTGTGINSNQPQHF
- - TRBJ1-2 TRBV3-1/TRBV3-2 TGTGCCAGCAGCCAAGATACGGGGCCGTTCTATGGCTACACCTTC CASSQDTGPFYGYTF
TRBD1 - TRBJ2-7 TRBV18 TGTGCCAGCTCCGAGTCCGGGACAGGGGTCTACGAGCAGTACTTC CASSESGTGVYEQYF
- - TRBJ2-3 TRBV28 TGTGCCAGCAGGAAAGACGATACGCAGTATTTT CASRKDDTQYF
TRBD1 once TRBJ1-1 TRBV18 TGTGCCAGCTCACCCGGACAGGGCAACACTGAAGCTTTCTTT CASSPGQGNTEAFF
- - TRBJ2-1 TRBV27 TGTGCCAGCAGTTGGGCAGGAGTGTCCTACAATGAGCAGTTCTTC CASSWAGVSYNEQFF
TRBD2 - TRBJ2-7 TRBV5-1 TGCGCCAGCAGCCCTGGACTAGCGGGTGCATCTTACGAGCAGTACTTC CASSPGLAGASYEQYF
- - TRBJ2-1 TRBV5-1 TGCGCCAGCAGCTTTGACAGCTCCTACAATGAGCAGTTCTTC CASSFDSSYNEQFF
- - TRBJ2-5 TRBV30 TGTGCCTGGAGTGTATGGGAAAGGAGAGGTGGGACCCAGTACTTC CAWSVWERRGGTQYF
- - TRBJ1-4 TRBV14 TGTGCCAGCAGCCGGGGGAGACCTAATGAAAAACTGTTTTTT CASSRGRPNEKLFF
- few TRBJ2-7 TRBV23-1 TGCGCCAGCAGTCACCGCAAGGACACCCACGAGCAGTACTTC CASSHRKDTHEQYF
- - TRBJ2-7 TRBV6-5 TGTGCCAGCAACCTTTCCCCCACCTACGAGCAGTACTTC CASNLSPTYEQYF
- - TRBJ2-7 TRBV28 TGTGCCACCCATCCGAACGAGGGGCGACTCTACGAGCAGTACTTC CATHPNEGRLYEQYF
TRBD1 - TRBJ2-7 TRBV2 TGTGCCAGTGGGACAGGGGCTAGAATAGGCTACGAGCAGTACTTC CASGTGARIGYEQYF
TRBD1 - TRBJ1-1 TRBV19 TGTGCCAGTAGTCCCTTAGGGGGCCTGAACACTGAAGCTTTCTTT CASSPLGGLNTEAFF
- once TRBJ2-2 TRBV2 TGTGCCAGCAGCGGGGACCTCTCCACCGGGGAGCTGTTTTTT CASSGDLSTGELFF
- few TRBJ2-7 TRBV27 TGTGCCAGCAGTTTATCCCCGGACCCGGACCACGAGCAGTACTTC CASSLSPDPDHEQYF
TRBD1 - TRBJ2-7 TRBV7-2 TGTGCCAGCAGCCAACACCGGGACAGGGGGCTCGAGCAGTACTTC CASSQHRDRGLEQYF
TRBD1 - TRBJ1-5 TRBV3-1/TRBV3-2 TGTGCCAGCAGCCAAAGGGGACAGGACAATCAGCCCCAGCATTTT CASSQRGQDNQPQHF
TRBD1 - TRBJ1-2 TRBV18 TGTGCCAGCTCACCTCCGGACAGGTTTTATGGCTACACCTTC CASSPPDRFYGYTF
- - TRBJ1-1 TRBV20-1 TGCAGTGCTAAGCCGGGGGATGGAGCTTTCTTT CSAKPGDGAFF
TRBD1 - TRBJ1-2 TRBV19 TGTGCCACCGAGGGGGCAGGACCCTATGGCTACACCTTC CATEGAGPYGYTF
- - TRBJ1-1 TRBV19 TGTGCCAGTAGGGAGGGAAGTGCGGGTTCCACTGAAGCTTTCTTT CASREGSAGSTEAFF
- - TRBJ1-5 TRBV30 TGTGCCTGGAGTGTCCAGGAGAATCAGCCCCAGCATTTT CAWSVQENQPQHF
TRBD2 once TRBJ2-3 TRBV24-1 TGTGCCACCAGGGGGGTTAGCGGGATATCAGATACGCAGTATTTT CATRGVSGISDTQYF
- - TRBJ2-7 TRBV7-9 TGTGCCAGCAGCCCCTCCCTTCTTGCGGACGAGCAGTACTTC CASSPSLLADEQYF
- few TRBJ2-2 TRBV3-1/TRBV3-2 TGTGCCAGCAGCCAAGATCTGTTCAGGGAGGACACCGGGGAGCTGTTTTTT CASSQDLFREDTGELFF
- - TRBJ1-5 TRBV5-1 TGCGCCAGCAGCTTAGGGATTGATCAGCCCCAGCATTTT CASSLGIDQPQHF
TRBD1 - TRBJ2-7 TRBV5-5 TGTGCCAGCAGCCTCGGGACAGACTACGAGCAGTACTTC CASSLGTDYEQYF
- once TRBJ1-3 TRBV29-1 TGCAGCGTTGATGGGGCCTCTGGAAACACCATATATTTT CSVDGASGNTIYF
TRBD2 - TRBJ2-1 TRBV6-2/TRBV6-3 TGTGCCAGCAGCCGGCACCGACTAGCGGGACCCTACAATGAGCAGTTCTTC CASSRHRLAGPYNEQFF